This T cell receptor (beta chain) comes out of a study of T-cell reconstitution after alpha-beta-depleted transplantation in children. The CDR3 spans 16 residues. V trimming: 5 bases; J trimming: 5 bases; junction bases outside the gene matches: 8. CDR1 SGDLS and CDR2 YYNGEE come from the germline V gene. Construction of the TCRbeta library involved unique molecular identifiers. Via MiXCR, TCRdb re-called the PCR reads, giving one row per CDR3 protein. The profile shows about 540,000 distinct CDR3 sequences, around 19% of them singletons. Ten or more counts support this clonotype. The chain recombines TRBV9 with TRBJ2-3, with 13 bases matching TRBD2. This clonotype was sampled from a human donor who donated a stem cell graft to a child with acute lymphoblastic leukemia. The material sequenced was PBMCs from the stem cell graft donor, taken from the stem cell graft. CDR3 DNA: TGTGCCAGCAGTATCCTAGGACTAGCGGGAGAAGATACGCAGTATTTT. Protein product: CASSILGLAGEDTQYF.